Below are 14 T cell receptor beta chains sequenced from a single sample in a study of shared clonotypes between healthy human individuals. The method was immunoSEQ multiplex PCR; TCRdb's version includes in-frame clones alone and lacks a portion of them. The sample shows 1.4 million to 1.5 million clones, 96% of them seen only once. Material for sequencing was naive CD4+ T cells sorted from blood. Subset: CD45RA+ positively selected. Every receptor here comes from a young man in good health.

About this clone: Other DNA sequences of this sample code for an identical CDR3. The rearrangement joins TRBV11-2 to TRBJ2-5; D is perhaps TRBD1 (6 bases). Germline values: CDR1 SGHAT, CDR2 FQNNGV. This CDR3 has 14 residues. The ends were cut back, 3 bases at V and 1 base at J, with 9 bases in the middle. The CDR3 DNA reads TGTGCCAGCAGCTTGGGGACATTCCAAGAGACCCAGTACTTC. Its translation: CASSLGTFQETQYF.

This clone is a singleton in its sample. The rearrangement joins TRBV18 to TRBJ2-6; the match to TRBD1 covers 11 bases. Germline CDR1 KGHSH, CDR2 LQKENI. CDR3 length: 18 amino acids. Germline trimming cut 2 bases from V and 0 bases from J; bases unmatched to any gene: 3. The CDR3 protein is CASSPGTGGYSGANVLTF. In DNA form, the CDR3 reads TGTGCCAGCTCACCAGGGACAGGGGGTTACTCTGGGGCCAACGTCCTGACTTTC.

The chain has TRBV7-2 and TRBJ2-3; 7 bases map to TRBD2. With V trimmed by 5 bases and J by 6 bases, 8 bases remained unmatched. The germline CDR1 and CDR2 sequences are SGHTA and FQGNSA. The CDR3 totals 14 residues. The CDR3 protein is CASSLQTSSDTQYF. The CDR3 bases are TGTGCCAGCAGCCTCCAGACTAGCTCCGATACGCAGTATTTT.

This clone was seen once. The chain recombines TRBV30 with TRBJ1-2, with D perhaps TRBD1 (6 bases). Germline CDR1 GTSNPN, CDR2 SVGIG (reference sequence). The length of the CDR3 is 18 residues. V dropped 5 bases and J dropped 4 bases, with 29 bases sitting between them. CDR3 nucleotide sequence: TGTGCCTGGCTCAATGCCACCCATCCGGGACAAATTATCTATGGCTACACCTTC. Translating it yields CAWLNATHPGQIIYGYTF. Full variable domain (missing parts from reference TRBV30 and TRBJ1-2): SQTIHQWPATLVQPVGSPLSLECTVEGTSNPNLYWYRQAAGRGLQLLFYSVGIGQISSEVPQNLSASRPQDRQFILSSKKLLLSDSGFYLCAWLNATHPGQIIYGYTFGSGTRLTVV.

Details on this clone: One junction end disagrees with the germline gene, perhaps due to a read error. This rearrangement joins TRBV7-2 to TRBJ2-1; D is unclear. From germline, CDR1 is SGHTA and CDR2 FQGNSA. This CDR3 is 13 amino acids long. This CDR3 is CASRFTTYNEQFF. CDR3 sequence (DNA): TGTGCCAGCCGCTTCACCACTTACAATGAGCAGTTCTTC.

The chain employs TRBV2 and TRBJ2-2, with TRBD1 matching 10 bases. Germline lookup yields CDR1 SNHLY and CDR2 FYNNEI. Trimming at V came to 7 bases and at J to 5 bases, leaving 7 bases not matched to a gene. The CDR3 sequence is 15 residues long. In DNA, the CDR3 is TGTGCCAGCAACCCCAGGACAGGGGGGACCGGGGAGCTGTTTTTT. This gives the protein CASNPRTGGTGELFF.

This chain uses TRBV7-2 with TRBJ1-2; 8 nucleotides line up with TRBD1. The CDR3 has 15 amino acids. Germline CDR1 and CDR2: SGHTA and FQGNSA. Germline trimming cut 4 bases from V and 6 bases from J; bases unmatched to any gene: 10. The CDR3 protein is CASSSFGTGADGYTF. The CDR3 coding sequence is TGTGCCAGCAGCTCGTTTGGGACAGGTGCCGATGGCTACACCTTC.

This clone was recorded only once. The chain is built from TRBV5-1 and TRBJ2-7; 9 positions agree with TRBD1. The CDR3 consists of 15 residues. J gave up 1 base and V 2 bases, and 4 bases lay outside the gene matches. In germline, CDR1 is SGHRS, CDR2 YFSETQ. Here the CDR3 DNA reads TGCGCCAGCAGCTTCGGGACAGGGCTATCCTACGAGCAGTACTTC. This sequence encodes CASSFGTGLSYEQYF.

The chain couples TRBV28 to TRBJ2-3; possible D gene TRBD2, 7 bases. From germline, CDR1 is MDHEN and CDR2 SYDVKM. The CDR3 consists of 16 residues. V gave up 3 bases and J gave up 2 bases, with 15 bases separating them. The chain's CDR3 is CASSFQPGGLTDTQYF. CDR3 DNA: TGTGCCAGCAGTTTCCAACCCGGGGGGCTCACAGATACGCAGTATTTT.

The chain is built from TRBV19 and TRBJ2-2, with 7 nucleotides matching TRBD2. Germline assignment: CDR1 LNHDA and CDR2 SQIVND (reference sequence). Trimming cost V 2 bases and J 7 bases; bases outside gene matches: 7. The CDR3 sequence is 15 residues long. The DNA of the CDR3 is TGTGCCAGTAGTATACTGACTAGCCTCAGCGGGGAGCTGTTTTTT. Translating gives CASSILTSLSGELFF.

V usage is TRBV9 and J usage is TRBJ1-4; no definite D call. V shed 2 bases and J shed 7 bases, with 12 bases lying between them. CDR3 size: 14 residues. Per the germline V gene, CDR1 is SGDLS and CDR2 is YYNGEE. CDR3 nucleotide sequence: TGTGCCAGCAGCGTCGACGGAGATATTGAAAAACTGTTTTTT. Translation: CASSVDGDIEKLFF.

V usage is TRBV1 and J usage is TRBJ2-1; the D call TRBD2 from the table was never checked on the DNA. TRBV1 is given as a pseudogene. This CDR3 has 19 amino acids. DNA for the CDR3: TGCACCAGCAGCCAAGAGACGGGAGGTGAAGTATCTTCATCCCATGAGCAGTTCTTC. Its translation is CTSSQETGGEVSSSHEQFF.

In the case of this clone: Other DNA variants within this sample encode the same CDR3. V is TRBV5-4 and J is TRBJ2-3; D is perhaps TRBD2 (6 bases). The CDR3 sequence is 15 residues long. From germline, CDR1 is SGHNT and CDR2 YYREEE (reference sequence). V was trimmed by 0 bases and J by 0 bases, leaving 8 bases between them. In nucleotides, the CDR3 is TGTGCCAGCAGCTTGGGCGGGGCCAGCACAGATACGCAGTATTTT. Amino acid sequence: CASSLGGASTDTQYF. The full variable domain, rest sourced from reference TRBV5-4 and TRBJ2-3, is ETGVTQSPTHLIKTRGQQVTLRCSSQSGHNTVSWYQQALGQGPQFIFQYYREEENGRGNFPPRFSGLQFPNYSSELNVNALELDDSALYLCASSLGGASTDTQYFGPGTRLTVL.

The genes are TRBV18 and TRBJ2-1, with 7 bases that match TRBD2. Germline CDR1 reads KGHSH; CDR2 reads LQKENI. The CDR3 is 14 residues long. The V and J ends lost 0 bases and 5 bases, in that order; junction bases with no gene match: 1. The CDR3 DNA reads as TGTGCCAGCTCACCACCCGCGGGGGACAATGAGCAGTTCTTC. It yields the protein CASSPPAGDNEQFF. The full variable domain, with the rest looked up from reference TRBV18 and TRBJ2-1, is NAGVMQNPRHLVRRRGQEARLRCSPMKGHSHVYWYRQLPEEGLKFMVYLQKENIIDESGMPKERFSAEFPKEGPSILRIQQVVRGDSAAYFCASSPPAGDNEQFFGPGTRLTVL.